Following are 9 T cell receptor beta chains from one sample sequenced in a study of blood T cell repertoires in COVID-19. TCRdb's table, derived via immunoSEQ multiplex PCR, lists solely in-frame clones and lacks some. The sample consists of around 110,000 clones, about nine tenths of them appearing once. Input material: peripheral blood. The receptors come from a human donor with active COVID-19. The donor label of this sample is uncertain.

The genes are TRBV7-2 and TRBJ2-1; the match to TRBD2 covers 10 bases. CDR1 and CDR2 (germline): SGHTA, FQGNSA. Unmatched junction bases numbered 13, after V lost 4 bases and J lost 10 bases. The CDR3 has 16 amino acids. The CDR3 nucleotides are TGTGCCAGCAGCTCCCGACTTTTAGCGGGGGGTCAAGAGCAGTTCTTC. This gives the protein CASSSRLLAGGQEQFF.

This clone was counted only a few times. Additional DNA sequences in this sample encode the identical CDR3. This sequence joins TRBV4-3 and TRBJ1-1; D uncertain. V was shortened by 0 bases and J by 6 bases, with 8 bases between the two germline ends. The V gene's germline CDR1 is LGHNA and CDR2 YSLEER. The CDR3 is 13 residues long. The CDR3 reads CASSQDSGAEAFF. CDR3 in DNA: TGCGCCAGCAGCCAAGATTCCGGGGCTGAAGCTTTCTTT.

The V call is TRBV5-4, the J call TRBJ1-2; tentative D call: TRBD1 (6 bases). The CDR3 is 16 amino acids. V was clipped by 4 bases and J by 7 bases, with 23 bases between them. CDR1 and CDR2 from the germline V gene are SGHNT and YYREEE (reference sequence). The CDR3 here is CASSTLGATKIGGYTF. The CDR3 nucleotides read TGTGCCAGCAGCACGCTGGGGGCGACCAAGATTGGTGGCTACACCTTC. The complete variable domain, with remaining parts taken from reference TRBV5-4 and TRBJ1-2, reads ETGVTQSPTHLIKTRGQQVTLRCSSQSGHNTVSWYQQALGQGPQFIFQYYREEENGRGNFPPRFSGLQFPNYSSELNVNALELDDSALYLCASSTLGATKIGGYTFGSGTRLTVV.

V gene TRBV4-1 combines with J gene TRBJ1-5; maybe TRBD1 (6 bases). The CDR3 totals 14 residues. Germline V lookup: CDR1 MGHRA, CDR2 YSYEKL. With 5 bases removed from V and 0 bases from J, the gap between germline ends came to 8 bases. This chain's CDR3 is CASSGQYSNQPQHF. The CDR3 nucleotides read TGCGCCAGCAGCGGACAGTATAGCAATCAGCCCCAGCATTTT.

V is TRBV2 and J is TRBJ2-2; perhaps TRBD1 as D (5 bases). The CDR3 consists of 14 residues. V lost 3 bases and J lost 4, with 9 bases in between. Per germline, CDR1 SNHLY and CDR2 FYNNEI. CDR3 in amino acids: CASSDQGFTGELFF. CDR3 bases: TGTGCCAGCAGTGACCAGGGTTTCACCGGGGAGCTGTTTTTT.

This chain connects TRBV6-1 to TRBJ1-6, with 8 bases aligning to TRBD1. There are 16 residues in the CDR3. Trimming removed 3 bases from V and 13 bases from J; junction bases left unmatched: 14. Germline CDR1 is MNHNS and CDR2 is SASEGT. This CDR3 is CASSDFGQGPSTPLHF. CDR3 DNA sequence: TGTGCCAGCAGTGACTTCGGACAGGGTCCCTCCACCCCCCTCCACTTT.

The count of this clone is one. This chain joins TRBV5-5 and TRBJ1-5, with a possible D match to TRBD1 (6 bases). Germline CDR1 reads SGHKS; CDR2 reads YYEKEE (reference sequence). Trimming cost V 4 bases and J 7 bases, with 18 bases left between them. The CDR3 runs to 15 residues. CDR3 in amino acids: CASSTADRIIQPQHF. The CDR3 DNA reads as TGTGCCAGCAGCACGGCCGACAGGATTATACAGCCCCAGCATTTT.

The gene calls are TRBV3-1 (or the pseudogene TRBV3-2) and TRBJ1-1; no clear D. The CDR3 totals 13 residues. Deletions cut 7 bases from V and 1 base from J, with 10 bases between. Germline lookup yields CDR1 LGHDT and CDR2 YNNKEL (reference sequence). In DNA, the CDR3 is TGTGCCAGCACCCGAGGGAGGAACACTGAAGCTTTCTTT. It codes for CASTRGRNTEAFF.

The V and J genes are TRBV18 and TRBJ2-5; TRBD2 agrees at 10 bases. CDR1 and CDR2 from the germline V gene are KGHSH and LQKENI. The CDR3 has 16 residues. With 5 bases clipped from V and 2 bases from J, the junction kept 8 bases outside the gene matches. CDR3 nucleotide sequence: TGTGCCAGCTCAACTCAAGTAGCGGGGGGACAAGAGACCCAGTACTTC. This codes for CASSTQVAGGQETQYF.